A single sample gave rise to the 11 T cell receptor beta chains below, sequenced in a study of response to subunit inactivated influenza vaccine. TCRdb re-called the RT-PCR reads with MiXCR, one entry per CDR3 protein. This table holds around 600,000 distinct CDR3 sequences, approximately 11% found once. The same sample was also studied in work on T cells expressing NK-cell markers. From that study: TCR beta libraries carry UMIs added by 5'RACE template switching.

The sequenced sample was PBMCs from blood, obtained on the day of vaccination. These receptor sequences come from a man in his fifties who received an inactivated influenza vaccine.

The V gene is TRBV15, the J gene TRBJ2-1; D remains unclear. Germline V CDR1 and CDR2: LNHNV, YYDKDF (reference sequence). V was pared by 5 bases and J by 2 bases, with 13 bases between. CDR3 length equals 15 residues. CDR3 loop: CATSFERATYNEQFF. CDR3 sequence (DNA): TGTGCCACCAGCTTCGAACGGGCCACCTACAATGAGCAGTTCTTC.

CDR3 amino acids: CASSLGQSREKLFF. The CDR3 DNA follows: TGTGCCAGCAGCTTAGGACAGAGTAGGGAAAAACTGTTTTTT. The rearrangement uses TRBV7-8 and TRBJ1-4; a possible D gene is TRBD1 (5 bases). The CDR3 is 14 amino acids. Trimming stripped 1 base from V and 8 bases from J, with 11 bases between. CDR1 is SGHVS and CDR2 is FQNEAQ in the germline V gene.

This chain links TRBV4-3 with TRBJ2-2; D is tentatively TRBD1 or TRBD2 (5 bases each). V shed 0 bases and J shed 7 bases, with 12 bases lying between them. Germline lookup yields CDR1 LGHNA and CDR2 YSLEER. This CDR3 comprises 15 residues. The CDR3 sequence is CASSQDLRDGGELFF. The DNA for the CDR3 is TGCGCCAGCAGCCAAGATTTAAGGGACGGCGGGGAGCTGTTTTTT.

The chain joins TRBV24-1 to TRBJ2-1; D not certain. This CDR3 region has 15 residues. Per germline, CDR1 KGHDR and CDR2 SFDVKD. V lost 5 bases and J 0 bases, leaving 10 bases between the germline ends. The CDR3 loop reads CATSAPGGSYNEQFF. The CDR3 nucleotides are TGTGCCACCAGTGCCCCCGGTGGCTCCTACAATGAGCAGTTCTTC.

In its sample, this clonotype was seen a few times. This chain links TRBV10-3 with TRBJ2-7; 10 nucleotides agree with TRBD2. CDR1 and CDR2 from the germline V gene are ENHRY and SYGVKD. The CDR3 totals 13 residues. Losses at the gene ends were 8 bases for V and 2 bases for J; bases not matched to a gene: 3. DNA for the CDR3: TGTGCCATCGCTAGCGGGGGACCCTACGAGCAGTACTTC. Amino acid sequence: CAIASGGPYEQYF.

The chain joins TRBV7-2 to TRBJ1-2; 7 nucleotides align to TRBD1. The CDR3 spans 15 residues. Trimming at V came to 3 bases and at J to 8 bases, leaving 12 bases not matched to a gene. Germline CDR1 and CDR2: SGHTA and FQGNSA. The CDR3: CASSFADRAQGGYTF. The CDR3 DNA follows: TGTGCCAGCAGCTTTGCCGACAGGGCCCAGGGGGGCTACACCTTC. Full variable domain (remainder filled in from reference TRBV7-2 and TRBJ1-2): GAGVSQSPSNKVTEKGKDVELRCDPISGHTALYWYRQSLGQGLEFLIYFQGNSAPDKSGLPSDRFSAERTGGSVSTLTIQRTQQEDSAVYLCASSFADRAQGGYTFGSGTRLTVV.

This clonotype was seen a few times. V usage is TRBV11-1 and J usage is TRBJ2-4; D perhaps matches TRBD2 (6 bases). Per germline, CDR1 SGHAT and CDR2 FQDESV (reference sequence). Trimming pared 3 bases from V and 0 bases from J, leaving 21 bases between. The CDR3 is 19 residues long. The CDR3 coding sequence is TGTGCCAGCAGCTTTTCTCGCGCCGGACTAACCATAGCCAAAAACATTCAGTACTTC. Amino acid sequence: CASSFSRAGLTIAKNIQYF.

The chain has TRBV7-2 and TRBJ2-7, with 7 positions matching TRBD1. The germline gives CDR1 SGHTA, CDR2 FQGNSA. V lost 7 bases and J lost 6; bases outside the gene matches: 12. This CDR3 is built from 14 residues. The chain's CDR3 is CASNKRQGRGEQYF. CDR3 in DNA: TGTGCCAGCAACAAAAGACAGGGTCGAGGCGAGCAGTACTTC. The whole variable domain, remainder taken from reference TRBV7-2 and TRBJ2-7, is GAGVSQSPSNKVTEKGKDVELRCDPISGHTALYWYRQSLGQGLEFLIYFQGNSAPDKSGLPSDRFSAERTGGSVSTLTIQRTQQEDSAVYLCASNKRQGRGEQYFGPGTRLTVT.

This sequence joins TRBV3-1 and TRBJ2-3, with a weak D call TRBD2 (6 bases). The CDR3 runs 16 residues. V lost 4 bases to trimming and J lost 0 bases, with 14 bases between them. Germline-derived CDR1 and CDR2 are LGHDT and YNNKEL (reference sequence). This CDR3 is CASSRSASASTDTQYF. DNA of the CDR3: TGTGCCAGCAGCCGGTCGGCTAGCGCGAGCACAGATACGCAGTATTTT.

This clonotype was seen a few times. V is TRBV5-4 and J is TRBJ2-5; D may be TRBD2 (6 bases). The ends were cut back, 4 bases at V and 1 base at J, with 14 bases in the middle. Germline-derived CDR1 and CDR2 are SGHNT and YYREEE (reference sequence). This CDR3 has 15 residues. CDR3 amino acids: CASSTEGGIQETQYF. The CDR3 coding sequence is TGTGCCAGCAGCACGGAAGGAGGGATCCAAGAGACCCAGTACTTC.

V gene TRBV5-1 combines with J gene TRBJ2-3; tentative D call: TRBD1 (6 bases). Looked up from germline, CDR1 is SGHRS and CDR2 is YFSETQ. V was cut by 4 bases and J by 4 bases, with 16 bases left in between. The CDR3 has 15 amino acids. CDR3 DNA sequence: TGCGCCAGCAGCCCACTGACAGGCCCGCCAGATACGCAGTATTTT. It specifies CASSPLTGPPDTQYF.